This T cell receptor (beta chain) was documented in a study of OX40 agonist ivuxolimab in advanced cancers. Measured with immunoSEQ multiplex PCR; TCRdb has only the in-frame clones, and not every one. The table includes tens of thousands of clones, about 89% detected once. Systemic immunosuppression or autoimmune disease history was grounds to exclude patients. The sequence derives from an adult with an advanced solid tumor such as melanoma, head and neck, liver or kidney cancer. The source was CD4+ or CD8+ T cells sorted from blood, collected in a trial of the OX40 agonist ivuxolimab.

The CDR3 region has the DNA TGTGCCAGCAGTTCCCCACGGGGCTCGGGCACCGGGGAGCTGTTTTTT. Translated: CASSSPRGSGTGELFF. This chain uses TRBV25-1 with TRBJ2-2, with D perhaps TRBD1 or TRBD2 (5 bases each). This CDR3 region has 16 residues. Trimming removed 5 bases from V and 4 bases from J, with 17 bases in between. Germline V CDR1 and CDR2: MGHDK, SYGVNS.